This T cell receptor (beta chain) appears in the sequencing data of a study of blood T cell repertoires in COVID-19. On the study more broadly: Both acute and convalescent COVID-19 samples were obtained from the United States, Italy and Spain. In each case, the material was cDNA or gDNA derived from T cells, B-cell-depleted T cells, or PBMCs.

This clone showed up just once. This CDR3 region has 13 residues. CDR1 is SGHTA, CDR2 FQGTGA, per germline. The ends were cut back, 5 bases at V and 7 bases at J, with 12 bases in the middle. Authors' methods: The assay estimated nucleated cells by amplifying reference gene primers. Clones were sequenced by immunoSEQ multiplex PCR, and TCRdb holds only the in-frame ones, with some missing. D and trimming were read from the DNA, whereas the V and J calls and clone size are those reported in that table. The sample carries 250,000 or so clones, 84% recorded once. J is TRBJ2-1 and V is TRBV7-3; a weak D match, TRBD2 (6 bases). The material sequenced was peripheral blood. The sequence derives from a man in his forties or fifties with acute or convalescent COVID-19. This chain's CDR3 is CASSGGTRNEQFF. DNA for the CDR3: TGTGCCAGCAGCGGGGGGACGAGAAATGAGCAGTTCTTC. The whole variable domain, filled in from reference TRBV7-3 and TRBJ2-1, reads GAGVSQTPSNKVTEKGKYVELRCDPISGHTALYWYRQSLGQGPEFLIYFQGTGAADDSGLPNDRFFAVRPEGSVSTLKIQRTERGDSAVYLCASSGGTRNEQFFGPGTRLTVL.